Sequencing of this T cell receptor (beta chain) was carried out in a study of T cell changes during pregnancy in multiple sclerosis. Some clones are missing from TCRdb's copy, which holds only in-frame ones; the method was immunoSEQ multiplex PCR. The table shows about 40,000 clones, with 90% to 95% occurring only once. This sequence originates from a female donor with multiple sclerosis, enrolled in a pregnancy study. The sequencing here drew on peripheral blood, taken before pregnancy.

The CDR3 DNA reads as TGTGCTAGTGGTTTGGTAGAGGGGGCTCAGCAGTTCTTC. Translating it yields CASGLVEGAQQFF. The chain employs TRBV12-5 and TRBJ2-1; 7 bases agree with TRBD1. The V gene end was trimmed by 0 bases and the J gene end by 11 bases; junction bases not matched to a gene: 4. Germline V CDR1 and CDR2: LGHNT, FRNRAP. CDR3 size: 13 residues.